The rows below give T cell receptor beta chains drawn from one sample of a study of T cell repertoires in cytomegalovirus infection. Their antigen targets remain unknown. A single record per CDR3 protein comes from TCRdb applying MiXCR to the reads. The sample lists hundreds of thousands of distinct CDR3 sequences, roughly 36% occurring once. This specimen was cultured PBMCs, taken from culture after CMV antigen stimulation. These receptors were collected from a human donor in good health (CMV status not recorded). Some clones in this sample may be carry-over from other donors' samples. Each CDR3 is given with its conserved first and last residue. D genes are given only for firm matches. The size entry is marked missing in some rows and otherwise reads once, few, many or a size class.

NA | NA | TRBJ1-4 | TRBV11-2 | TGTGCCAGCAGCTCAGCTTCAGTACAGAATGAAAAACTGTTTTTT | CASSSASVQNEKLFF
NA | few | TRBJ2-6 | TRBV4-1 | TGCGCCAGCAGCCGAGGGGGGGACGGCGACTCTGGGGCCAACGTCCTGACTTTC | CASSRGGDGDSGANVLTF
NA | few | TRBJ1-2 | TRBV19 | TGTGCCAGTAGTGGAGTCCCCGGCGGGGGCTACACCTTC | CASSGVPGGGYTF
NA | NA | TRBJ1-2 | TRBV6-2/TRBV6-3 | TGTGCCAGCAGTCGGGCCTCCAGGGTTTACGCTAACTATGGCTACACCTTC | CASSRASRVYANYGYTF
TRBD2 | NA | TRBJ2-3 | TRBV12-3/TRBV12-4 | TGTGCCAGCAGCCTCCGAGGAGCGGGGGGGCCATATACGCAGTATTTT | CASSLRGAGGPYTQYF
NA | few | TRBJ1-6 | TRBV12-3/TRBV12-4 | TGTGCCAGCAGTTTAGAAGGGAGGAGACCCCTCCACTTT | CASSLEGRRPLHF
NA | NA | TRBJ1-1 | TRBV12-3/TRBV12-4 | TGTGCCAGCAGTTTAAAGGGGGGGATGAACACTGAAGCTTTCTTT | CASSLKGGMNTEAFF
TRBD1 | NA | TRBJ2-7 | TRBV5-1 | TGCGCCAGCAGCTCGATCGCCGGGACAGGTTCCTACGAGCAGTACTTC | CASSSIAGTGSYEQYF
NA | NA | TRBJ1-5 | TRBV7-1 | TGTGCCAGCAGCGCAGGGGTCTATAGCAATCAGCCCCAGCATTTT | CASSAGVYSNQPQHF
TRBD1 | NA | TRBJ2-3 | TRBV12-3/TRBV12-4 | TGTGCCAGCAACAAAGGGGGCGCAGATACGCAGTATTTT | CASNKGGADTQYF
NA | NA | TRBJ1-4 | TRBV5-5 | TGTGCCAGCAGCACGCTGACAGGTGCCGCAACTAATGAAAAACTGTTTTTT | CASSTLTGAATNEKLFF
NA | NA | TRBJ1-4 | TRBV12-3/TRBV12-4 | TGTGCCAGCAGAAGAGACAGGTCTAATGAAAAACTGTTTTTT | CASRRDRSNEKLFF
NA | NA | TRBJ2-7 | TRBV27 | TGTGCCAGCAGCCTAAAGGGTGCAGCGTCCTCTTCCTCCTACGAGCAGTACTTC | CASSLKGAASSSSYEQYF
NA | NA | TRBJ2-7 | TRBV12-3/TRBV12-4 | TGTGCCAGCAGTTTAAGACAGACTACCTACGAGCAGTACTTC | CASSLRQTTYEQYF
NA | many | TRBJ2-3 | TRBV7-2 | TGTGCCAGCAGCTTTGGGTACGGCGACACAGATACGCAGTATTTT | CASSFGYGDTDTQYF
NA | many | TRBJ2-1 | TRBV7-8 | TGTGCCAGCAGCTTGATGCCTAGCGACCATGAGCAGTTCTTC | CASSLMPSDHEQFF
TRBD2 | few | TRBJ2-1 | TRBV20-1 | TGCAGTGCTAGAGATCCCTACTCCGGGACTAGCGGGGTAAAGGGCCCTGGGCCCTACAATGAGCAGTTCTTC | CSARDPYSGTSGVKGPGPYNEQFF
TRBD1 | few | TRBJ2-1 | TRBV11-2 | TGTGCCAGCAGACAAACAGGGGGCCCAAGCAATGAGCAGTTCTTC | CASRQTGGPSNEQFF
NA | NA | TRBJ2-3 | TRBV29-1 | TGCAGCGTTGAGGGCTCCCGTGGGTCCACAGATACGCAGTATTTT | CSVEGSRGSTDTQYF
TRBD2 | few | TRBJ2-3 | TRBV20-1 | TGCAGTGCTAGTAGGCTAGCGGAGACCACAGATACGCAGTATTTT | CSASRLAETTDTQYF
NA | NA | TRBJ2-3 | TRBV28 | TGTGCCAGCAGCCCCACGGGAGGGGGCGGTCTAGTGGATACGCAGTATTTT | CASSPTGGGGLVDTQYF
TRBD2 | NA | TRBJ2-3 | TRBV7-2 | TGTGCCAGCAGCCCCCGCCCCGGCGGGAGGATGATCACAGATACGCAGTATTTT | CASSPRPGGRMITDTQYF
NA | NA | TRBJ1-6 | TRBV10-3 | TGTGCCATCAGTGGCGATAAGGGGACGAGTAATTCACCCCTCCACTTT | CAISGDKGTSNSPLHF
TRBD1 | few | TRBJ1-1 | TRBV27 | TGTGCCAGCAGCTCCATTCGCACAGGGGTCATCAACACTGAAGCTTTCTTT | CASSSIRTGVINTEAFF
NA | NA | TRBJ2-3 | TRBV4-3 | TGCGCCAGCAGCCAAGATTCCCCGGGCGCGAGCACAGATACGCAGTATTTT | CASSQDSPGASTDTQYF
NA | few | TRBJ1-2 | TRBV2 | TGTGCCAGCAGGTTGAATAACTATGGCTACACCTTC | CASRLNNYGYTF
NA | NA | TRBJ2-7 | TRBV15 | TGTGCCACCAGCAGGGCGGGTCCGGGACGGTATTACGAGCAGTACTTC | CATSRAGPGRYYEQYF
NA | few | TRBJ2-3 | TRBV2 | TGTGCCAGCAGTGACGACAGCACAGATACGCAGTATTTT | CASSDDSTDTQYF
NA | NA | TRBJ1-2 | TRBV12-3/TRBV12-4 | TGTGCCAGCAGTTCCGGACCACGTTACACCTTC | CASSSGPRYTF
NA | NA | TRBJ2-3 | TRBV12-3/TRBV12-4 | TGTGCCAGCGAGGCCCGCCCCTGGGATACGCAGTATTTT | CASEARPWDTQYF
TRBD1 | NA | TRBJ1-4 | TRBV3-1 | TGTGCCAGCAGCCAAGGAGACCGGGACAGGGGTGAAAAACTGTTTTTT | CASSQGDRDRGEKLFF